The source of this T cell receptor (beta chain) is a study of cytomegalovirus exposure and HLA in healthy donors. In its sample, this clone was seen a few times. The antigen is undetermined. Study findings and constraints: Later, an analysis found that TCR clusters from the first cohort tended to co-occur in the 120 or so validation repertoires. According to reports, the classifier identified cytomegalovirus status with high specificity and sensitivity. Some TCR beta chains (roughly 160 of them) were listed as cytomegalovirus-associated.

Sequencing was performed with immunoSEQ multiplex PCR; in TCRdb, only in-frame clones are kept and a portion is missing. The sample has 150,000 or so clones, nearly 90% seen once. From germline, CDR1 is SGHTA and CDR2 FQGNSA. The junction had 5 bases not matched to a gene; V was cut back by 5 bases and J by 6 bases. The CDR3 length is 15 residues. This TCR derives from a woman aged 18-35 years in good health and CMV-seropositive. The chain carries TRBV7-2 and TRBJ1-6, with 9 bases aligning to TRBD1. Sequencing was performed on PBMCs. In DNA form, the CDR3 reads TGTGCCAGCAGCACACAGGGGGCGGGTAATTCACCCCTCCACTTT. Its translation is CASSTQGAGNSPLHF.